This T cell receptor (beta chain) was captured by sequencing in a study of T cells expressing NK-cell markers. From the 5' RACE reads, TCRdb lists one entry per CDR3 protein and no DNA. The sample holds over 13,000 distinct CDR3 sequences. The sample consisted of blood T cells: a sorted CD56 or NKG2C T cell subset, CD4+ or CD8+ T cells, or bulk PBMC T cells (not recorded which). This TCR came from a man aged 18 to 69 in good health.

CDR3 sequence reads: CARDRGPLYNEQFF. The chain uses TRBV5-4 and TRBJ2-1; TCRdb lists TRBD1, though no DNA is available to test this call. The germline V gene has CDR1 SGHNT and CDR2 YYREEE (reference sequence). CDR3 length: 14 residues.